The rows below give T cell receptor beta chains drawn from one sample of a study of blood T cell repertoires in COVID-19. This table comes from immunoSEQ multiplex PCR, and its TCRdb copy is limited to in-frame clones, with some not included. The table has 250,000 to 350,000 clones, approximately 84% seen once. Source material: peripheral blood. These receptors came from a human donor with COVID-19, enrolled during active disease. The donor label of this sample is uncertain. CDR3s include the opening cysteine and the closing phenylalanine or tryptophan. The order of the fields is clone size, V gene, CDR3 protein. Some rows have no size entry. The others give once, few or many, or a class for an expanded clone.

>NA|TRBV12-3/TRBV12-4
CASIYFTGELFF
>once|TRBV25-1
CASSDPDRARPLHF
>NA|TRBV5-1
CASSLDSSRGHYGYTF
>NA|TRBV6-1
CASSEFVITPSRTWRGKLFF
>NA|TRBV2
CASSVQGAGNQPQHF
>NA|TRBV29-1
CSARGGQGSYNEQFF
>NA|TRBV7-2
CASSTRLAGGLEQFF
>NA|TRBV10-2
CASSGGTRVPNEQFF
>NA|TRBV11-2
CASSSTASSGNTIYF
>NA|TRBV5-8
CASRLPGQGAQAGQYF
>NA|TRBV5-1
CASSPGLAKPDTQYF
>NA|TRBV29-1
CSVSDSGANVLTF
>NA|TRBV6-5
CASWESNTGELFF
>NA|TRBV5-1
CASSLSGTGSDGYTF
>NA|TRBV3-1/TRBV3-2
CASSPTGTSGRALQFF
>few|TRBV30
CALDPRTGGDTQYF
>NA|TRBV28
CASSSPGQGSDEQYF
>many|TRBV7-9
CASSRSLGQGGNTEAFF
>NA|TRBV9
CASSVALGTSGRGTGELFF
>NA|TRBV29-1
CSLRDTGTDTQYF
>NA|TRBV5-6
CASSFPGGGTEAFF
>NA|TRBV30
CAWAGGTDYGYTF
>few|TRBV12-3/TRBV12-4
CASSGQGNSPLHF
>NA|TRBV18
CASSLDRDRGETQYF
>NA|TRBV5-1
CASSGLAGETQYF
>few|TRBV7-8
CASSPRPRGEIGYTF
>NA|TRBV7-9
CASSLERTGELFF
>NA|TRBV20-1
CSASRRSTDTQYF
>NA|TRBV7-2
CASSLVASARGNEQFF
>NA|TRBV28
CASSLTLALGSYNEQFF
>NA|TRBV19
CASLGREAYNEQFF
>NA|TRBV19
CASSLRDSNEKLFF
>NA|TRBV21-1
CASSKGLAFF
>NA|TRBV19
CASRKLGQPNEKLFF
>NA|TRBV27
CASSPDRASNSPLHF
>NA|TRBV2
CASTGSGEKTNYGYTF
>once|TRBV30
CAWSLGVVTSGETQYF
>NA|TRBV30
CASTPGGTYEQYF
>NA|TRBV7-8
CASGNREYQFF
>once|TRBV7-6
CASSLGTVENSPLHF
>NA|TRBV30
CAWRGTGGHPYYGYTF
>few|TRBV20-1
CSASGYGTSGDTQYF
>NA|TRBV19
CASSIPFGGSYSNQPQHF
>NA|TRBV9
CASSVVPGGTEKLFF